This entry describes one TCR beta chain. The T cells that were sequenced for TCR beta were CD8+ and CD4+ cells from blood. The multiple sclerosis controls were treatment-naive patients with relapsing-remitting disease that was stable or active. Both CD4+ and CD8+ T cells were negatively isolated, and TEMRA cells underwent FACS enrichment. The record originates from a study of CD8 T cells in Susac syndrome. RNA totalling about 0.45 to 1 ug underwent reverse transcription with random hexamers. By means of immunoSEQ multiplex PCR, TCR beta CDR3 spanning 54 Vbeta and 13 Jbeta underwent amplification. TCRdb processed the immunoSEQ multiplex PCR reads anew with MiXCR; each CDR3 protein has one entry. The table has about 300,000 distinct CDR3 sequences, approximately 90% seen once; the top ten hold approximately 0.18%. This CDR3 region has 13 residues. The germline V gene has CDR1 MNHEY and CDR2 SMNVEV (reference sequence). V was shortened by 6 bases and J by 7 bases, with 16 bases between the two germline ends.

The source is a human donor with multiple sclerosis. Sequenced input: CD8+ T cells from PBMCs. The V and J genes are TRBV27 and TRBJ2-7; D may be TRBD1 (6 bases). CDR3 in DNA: TGTGCCAGCAGCCGACGCCAGGGGTATGAGCAGTACTTC. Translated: CASSRRQGYEQYF.